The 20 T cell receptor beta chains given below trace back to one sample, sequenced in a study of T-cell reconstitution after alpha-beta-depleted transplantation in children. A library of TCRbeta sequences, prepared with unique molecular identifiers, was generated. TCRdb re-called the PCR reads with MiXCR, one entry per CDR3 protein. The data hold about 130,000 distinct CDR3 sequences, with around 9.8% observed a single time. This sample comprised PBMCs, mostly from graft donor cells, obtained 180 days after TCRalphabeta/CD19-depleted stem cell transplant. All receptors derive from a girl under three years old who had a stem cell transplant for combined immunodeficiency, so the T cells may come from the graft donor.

The DNA for the CDR3 is TGTGCCAGAAGCCAAGTACCGTCAGAGACCCAGTACTTC. Residues: CARSQVPSETQYF. J is TRBJ2-5 and V is TRBV11-2, with D uncertain. Trimming shortened V by 9 bases and J by 4 bases, and 15 bases separated the two germline ends. Germline V lookup: CDR1 SGHAT, CDR2 FQNNGV. The length of the CDR3 is 13 residues.

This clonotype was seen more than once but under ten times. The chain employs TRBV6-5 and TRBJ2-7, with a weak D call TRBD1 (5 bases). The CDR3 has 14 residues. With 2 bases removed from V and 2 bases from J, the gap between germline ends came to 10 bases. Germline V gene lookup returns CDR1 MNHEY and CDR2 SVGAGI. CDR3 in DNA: TGTGCCAGCAGTTACCTGGGGCCGACCTACGAGCAGTACTTC. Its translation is CASSYLGPTYEQYF.

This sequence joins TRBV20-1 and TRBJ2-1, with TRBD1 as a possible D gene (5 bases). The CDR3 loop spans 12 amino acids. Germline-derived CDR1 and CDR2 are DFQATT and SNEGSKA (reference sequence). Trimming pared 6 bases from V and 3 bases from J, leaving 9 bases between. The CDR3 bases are TGCAGTGCCCTGCAGGGCTACAATGAGCAGTTCTTC. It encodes CSALQGYNEQFF.

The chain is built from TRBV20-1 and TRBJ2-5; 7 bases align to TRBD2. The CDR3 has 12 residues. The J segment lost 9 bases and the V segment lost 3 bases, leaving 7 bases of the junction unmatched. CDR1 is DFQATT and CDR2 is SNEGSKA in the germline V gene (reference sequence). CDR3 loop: CSASVLAEAQYF. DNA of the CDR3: TGCAGTGCTAGTGTCCTAGCGGAGGCCCAGTACTTC.

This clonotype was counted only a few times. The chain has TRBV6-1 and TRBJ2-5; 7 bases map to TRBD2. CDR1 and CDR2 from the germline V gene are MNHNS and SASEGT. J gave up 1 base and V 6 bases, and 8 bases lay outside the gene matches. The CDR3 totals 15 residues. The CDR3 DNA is TGTGCCAGCAGCCAGCTCCTAGCGGCCCAAGAGACCCAGTACTTC. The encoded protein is CASSQLLAAQETQYF.

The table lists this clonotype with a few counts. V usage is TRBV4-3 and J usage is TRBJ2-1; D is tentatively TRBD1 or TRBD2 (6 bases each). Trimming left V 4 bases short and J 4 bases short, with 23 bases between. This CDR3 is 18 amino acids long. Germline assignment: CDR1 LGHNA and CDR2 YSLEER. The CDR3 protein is CASSPEVGGRFGYNEQFF. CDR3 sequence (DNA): TGCGCCAGCAGCCCCGAAGTGGGGGGCAGGTTTGGGTACAATGAGCAGTTCTTC.

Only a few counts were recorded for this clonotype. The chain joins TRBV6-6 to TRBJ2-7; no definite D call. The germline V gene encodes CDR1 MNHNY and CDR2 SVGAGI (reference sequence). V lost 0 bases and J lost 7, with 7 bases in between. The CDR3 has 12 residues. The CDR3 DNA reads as TGTGCCAGCAGTTACTCGTGGGGAGAGCAGTACTTC. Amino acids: CASSYSWGEQYF.

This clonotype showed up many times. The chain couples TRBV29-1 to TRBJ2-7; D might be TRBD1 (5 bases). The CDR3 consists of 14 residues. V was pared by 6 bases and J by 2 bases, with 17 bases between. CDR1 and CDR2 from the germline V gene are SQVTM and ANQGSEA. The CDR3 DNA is TGCAGCGTAGCAGGGAATGAGGTAACCTACGAGCAGTACTTC. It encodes CSVAGNEVTYEQYF.

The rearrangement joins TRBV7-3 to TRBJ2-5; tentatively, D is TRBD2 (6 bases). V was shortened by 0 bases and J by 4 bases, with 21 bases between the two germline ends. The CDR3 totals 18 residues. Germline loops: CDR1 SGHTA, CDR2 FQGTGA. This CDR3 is CASSLTDWASVPGETQYF. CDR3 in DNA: TGTGCCAGCAGCTTAACGGATTGGGCTAGCGTCCCGGGAGAGACCCAGTACTTC.

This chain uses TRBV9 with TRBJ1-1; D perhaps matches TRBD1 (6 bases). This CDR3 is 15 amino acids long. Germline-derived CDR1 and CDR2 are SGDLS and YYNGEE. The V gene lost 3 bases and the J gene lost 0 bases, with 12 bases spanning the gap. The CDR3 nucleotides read TGTGCCAGCAGCGCGGGACACCACGTGAACACTGAAGCTTTCTTT. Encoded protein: CASSAGHHVNTEAFF.

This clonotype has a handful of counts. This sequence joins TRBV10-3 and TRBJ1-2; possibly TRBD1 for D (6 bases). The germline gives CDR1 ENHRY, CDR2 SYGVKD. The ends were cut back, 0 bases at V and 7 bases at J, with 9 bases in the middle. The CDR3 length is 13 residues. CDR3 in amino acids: CAISESGQFGYTF. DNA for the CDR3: TGTGCCATCAGTGAGTCTGGACAGTTTGGCTACACCTTC.

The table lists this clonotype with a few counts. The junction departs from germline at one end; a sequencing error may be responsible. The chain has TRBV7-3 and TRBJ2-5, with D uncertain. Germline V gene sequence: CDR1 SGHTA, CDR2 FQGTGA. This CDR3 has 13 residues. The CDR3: CAISLSSQETQYF. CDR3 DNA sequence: TGTGCCATCAGCTTATCAAGCCAAGAGACCCAGTACTTC.

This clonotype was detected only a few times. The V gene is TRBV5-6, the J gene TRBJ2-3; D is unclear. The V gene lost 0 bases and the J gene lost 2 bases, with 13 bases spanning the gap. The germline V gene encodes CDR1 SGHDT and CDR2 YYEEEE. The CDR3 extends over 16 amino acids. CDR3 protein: CASSLAGSDTTDTQYF. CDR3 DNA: TGTGCCAGCAGCTTGGCCGGCAGTGATACCACAGATACGCAGTATTTT.

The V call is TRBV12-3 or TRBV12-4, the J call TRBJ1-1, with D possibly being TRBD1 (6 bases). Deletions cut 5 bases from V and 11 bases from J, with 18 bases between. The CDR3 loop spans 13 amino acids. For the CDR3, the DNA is TGTGCCAGCAGTGCTTACCTCCGGAGGGGGGCTTTCTTT. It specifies CASSAYLRRGAFF.

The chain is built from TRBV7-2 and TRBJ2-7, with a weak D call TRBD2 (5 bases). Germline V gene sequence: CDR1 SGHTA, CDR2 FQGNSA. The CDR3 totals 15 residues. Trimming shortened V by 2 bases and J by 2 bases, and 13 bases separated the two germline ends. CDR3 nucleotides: TGTGCCAGCAGCTTATCTTTGCGGGTACCCTACGAGCAGTACTTC. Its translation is CASSLSLRVPYEQYF.

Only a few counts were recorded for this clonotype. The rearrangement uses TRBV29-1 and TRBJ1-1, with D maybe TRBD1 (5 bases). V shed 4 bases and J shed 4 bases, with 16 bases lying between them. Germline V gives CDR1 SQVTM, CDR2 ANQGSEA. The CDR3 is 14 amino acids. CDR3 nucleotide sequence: TGCAGCGTTGGGGGGGGACCGAGGGGCACTGAAGCTTTCTTT. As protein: CSVGGGPRGTEAFF.

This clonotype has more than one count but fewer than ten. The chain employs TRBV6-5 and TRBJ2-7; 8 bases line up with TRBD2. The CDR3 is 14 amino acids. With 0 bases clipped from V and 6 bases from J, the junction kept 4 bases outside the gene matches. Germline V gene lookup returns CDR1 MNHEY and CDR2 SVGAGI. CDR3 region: CASSYSGRAFEQYF. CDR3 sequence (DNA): TGTGCCAGCAGTTACTCCGGGAGGGCATTCGAGCAGTACTTC.

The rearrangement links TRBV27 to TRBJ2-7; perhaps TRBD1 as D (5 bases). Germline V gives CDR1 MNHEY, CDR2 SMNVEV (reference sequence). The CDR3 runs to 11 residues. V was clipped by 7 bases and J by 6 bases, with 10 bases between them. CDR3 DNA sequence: TGTGCCAGCACGGGTGGGGCCGAGCAGTACTTC. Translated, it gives CASTGGAEQYF.

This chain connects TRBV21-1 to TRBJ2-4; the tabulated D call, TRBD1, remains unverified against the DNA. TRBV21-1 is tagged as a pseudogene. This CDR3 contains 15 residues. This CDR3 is CASSIPGQGKNIQYF. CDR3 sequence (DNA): TGTGCCAGCAGCATCCCGGGACAGGGGAAAAACATTCAGTACTTC.

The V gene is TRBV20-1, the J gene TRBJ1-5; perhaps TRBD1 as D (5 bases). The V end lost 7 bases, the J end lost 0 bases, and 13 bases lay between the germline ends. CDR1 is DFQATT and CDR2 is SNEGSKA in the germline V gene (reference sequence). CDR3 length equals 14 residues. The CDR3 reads CSVMTVYSNQPQHF. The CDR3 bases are TGCAGTGTCATGACAGTTTATAGCAATCAGCCCCAGCATTTT.